What follows are 17 T cell receptor beta chains derived from one specimen sequenced in a study of blood T cell repertoires in COVID-19. Using immunoSEQ multiplex PCR, the repertoire was profiled, and TCRdb retains in-frame clones only, with some absent. The profile shows a few hundred thousand clones, around 82% of them singletons. The sequenced sample consisted of peripheral blood. The receptors were sampled from a woman aged 45-59 years with acute or convalescent COVID-19.

As for this clone: The identical CDR3 is also encoded by other nucleotide sequences in the sample. The chain has TRBV5-1 and TRBJ2-5; TRBD2 might be the D (5 bases). Trimming took 2 bases from V and 2 from J, leaving 10 bases between them. Germline lookup yields CDR1 SGHRS and CDR2 YFSETQ. The CDR3 consists of 14 residues. The DNA for the CDR3 is TGCGCCAGCAGCTTTTCTTCGGGGCAAGAGACCCAGTACTTC. Its protein product is CASSFSSGQETQYF. Filled out from reference TRBV5-1 and TRBJ2-5, the complete variable domain reads KAGVTQTPRYLIKTRGQQVTLSCSPISGHRSVSWYQQTPGQGLQFLFEYFSETQRNKGNFPGRFSGRQFSNSRSEMNVSTLELGDSALYLCASSFSSGQETQYFGPGTRLLVL.

CDR3 in DNA: TGTGCCAGCAGCCCCGGACAGGGGGGTAACTATGGCTACACCTTC. Translated: CASSPGQGGNYGYTF. The J gene is TRBJ1-2, the V gene TRBV3-1 (or the pseudogene TRBV3-2), with 10 positions matching TRBD1. The trim removed 4 bases at V and 1 base at J, leaving 3 bases unmatched. Germline assignment: CDR1 LGHDT and CDR2 YNNKEL (reference sequence). CDR3 length: 15 residues.

The V and J genes are TRBV15 and TRBJ2-7; 10 nucleotides agree with TRBD1. Germline V lookup: CDR1 LNHNV, CDR2 YYDKDF (reference sequence). J lost 0 bases, V lost 3 bases, and 5 bases had no gene match. The CDR3 runs to 16 residues. CDR3: CATSRRGQGSSYEQYF. CDR3 sequence (DNA): TGTGCCACCAGCAGGCGGGGACAGGGGAGCTCCTACGAGCAGTACTTC.

The J gene is TRBJ1-4, the V gene TRBV4-1, with a possible D match to TRBD1 (6 bases). Germline CDR1 and CDR2: MGHRA and YSYEKL. This CDR3 spans 12 amino acids. V was clipped by 4 bases and J by 8 bases, with 8 bases between them. The CDR3 DNA reads as TGCGCCAGCAGCCGAACAGGGGAAAAACTGTTTTTT. Translated, it gives CASSRTGEKLFF.

The genes are TRBV6-2 or TRBV6-3 and TRBJ1-1, with TRBD1 identical over 8 bases. J was trimmed by 4 bases and V by 4 bases; bases with no gene match: 5. Per the germline V gene, CDR1 is MNHEY and CDR2 is SVGEGT. This CDR3 is built from 14 residues. The CDR3: CASSFWTGSTEAFF. Here the CDR3 DNA reads TGTGCCAGCAGTTTTTGGACAGGGAGCACTGAAGCTTTCTTT.

The gene calls are TRBV19 and TRBJ1-1; possible D gene TRBD1, 6 bases. The V end was cut by 9 bases, the J end by 0 bases, with 17 bases between. The CDR3 is 15 residues long. The germline gives CDR1 LNHDA, CDR2 SQIVND (reference sequence). The CDR3 coding sequence is TGTGCCAGCTGGGGGCAGGGGAGCATGAACACTGAAGCTTTCTTT. Its translation: CASWGQGSMNTEAFF.

The V gene is TRBV19, the J gene TRBJ1-1; 10 bases align to TRBD1. Germline CDR1 is LNHDA and CDR2 is SQIVND (reference sequence). The CDR3 sequence is 16 residues long. The V gene end was trimmed by 8 bases and the J gene end by 0 bases; junction bases not matched to a gene: 9. CDR3 nucleotide sequence: TGTGCCAGTGCCTTTGGGACAGGGGCCCTGAACACTGAAGCTTTCTTT. This codes for CASAFGTGALNTEAFF.

The chain links TRBV5-6 to TRBJ1-6; the match to TRBD1 covers 9 bases. Germline V gene sequence: CDR1 SGHDT, CDR2 YYEEEE. V was pared by 0 bases and J by 10 bases, with 5 bases of the junction left unmatched. The CDR3 length is 15 residues. The CDR3 DNA sequence: TGTGCCAGCAGCTTGGGACAGGGGGTATTGTCACCCCTCCACTTT. Residues: CASSLGQGVLSPLHF. The complete variable domain, with remaining parts taken from reference TRBV5-6 and TRBJ1-6, reads DAGVTQSPTHLIKTRGQQVTLRCSPKSGHDTVSWYQQALGQGPQFIFQYYEEEERQRGNFPDRFSGHQFPNYSSELNVNALLLGDSALYLCASSLGQGVLSPLHFGNGTRLTVT.

The chain joins TRBV12-3 or TRBV12-4 to TRBJ1-5, with D uncertain. The length of the CDR3 is 13 residues. The V and J ends lost 3 bases and 7 bases respectively, with 10 bases between them. Written as DNA, the CDR3 is TGTGCCAGCAGTTTTGCTCTGGGCCAGCCCCAGCATTTT. This sequence encodes CASSFALGQPQHF.

This chain connects TRBV2 to TRBJ2-1; 8 bases line up with TRBD2. The CDR3 sequence is 14 residues long. With 7 bases clipped from V and 4 bases from J, the junction kept 6 bases outside the gene matches. The V gene's germline CDR1 is SNHLY and CDR2 FYNNEI. CDR3 protein: CASTQGGGYNEQFF. The CDR3 coding sequence is TGTGCCAGCACACAGGGCGGGGGGTACAATGAGCAGTTCTTC.

CDR3 region: CASSQASGVDYEQYV. CDR3 nucleotide sequence: TGCGCCAGCAGCCAAGCATCAGGGGTCGACTACGAGCAGTACGTC. This chain connects TRBV4-1 to TRBJ2-7, with a tentative D call TRBD1 (6 bases). Trimming left V 1 base short and J 3 bases short, with 13 bases between. The V gene's germline CDR1 is MGHRA and CDR2 YSYEKL. This CDR3 has 15 residues.

The genes are TRBV12-3 or TRBV12-4 and TRBJ2-5; D call uncertain. This CDR3 contains 13 residues. V was clipped by 3 bases and J by 5 bases, with 10 bases between them. The CDR3, as DNA: TGTGCCAGCAGTTTTCGGAGAGAGGAGACCCAGTACTTC. The encoded protein is CASSFRREETQYF.

The CDR3 sequence: CASSPTGDGNQPQHF. CDR3 sequence (DNA): TGCGCCAGCAGCCCGACAGGGGACGGCAATCAGCCCCAGCATTTT. The chain couples TRBV5-1 to TRBJ1-5; TRBD1 matches at 8 bases. J was trimmed by 2 bases and V by 4 bases; bases with no gene match: 5. The length of the CDR3 is 15 residues. The germline V gene has CDR1 SGHRS and CDR2 YFSETQ.

J is TRBJ2-1 and V is TRBV5-1, with D perhaps TRBD1 (5 bases). CDR3 length equals 14 residues. Germline CDR1 SGHRS, CDR2 YFSETQ. The V gene lost 4 bases and the J gene lost 9 bases, with 17 bases spanning the gap. The CDR3 DNA reads TGCGCCAGCAGCCCGGTGTCCCTAGGGGCTGAGCAGTTCTTC. The encoded protein is CASSPVSLGAEQFF. Full variable domain (rest looked up from reference TRBV5-1 and TRBJ2-1): KAGVTQTPRYLIKTRGQQVTLSCSPISGHRSVSWYQQTPGQGLQFLFEYFSETQRNKGNFPGRFSGRQFSNSRSEMNVSTLELGDSALYLCASSPVSLGAEQFFGPGTRLTVL.

This clone was seen a single time. The V gene is TRBV5-1, the J gene TRBJ2-7, with 13 bases aligning to TRBD2. Germline V lookup: CDR1 SGHRS, CDR2 YFSETQ. Germline trimming cut 2 bases from V and 2 bases from J; bases unmatched to any gene: 4. CDR3 length: 16 amino acids. The CDR3 DNA sequence: TGCGCCAGCAGCTTCACTAGCGGGAGGGACCCCTACGAGCAGTACTTC. Protein sequence: CASSFTSGRDPYEQYF.

The chain combines TRBV15 with TRBJ1-1; tentatively, D is TRBD1 (6 bases). Germline V gene data show CDR1 as LNHNV and CDR2 as YYDKDF (reference sequence). Deletions cut 0 bases from V and 9 bases from J, with 11 bases between. The CDR3 loop spans 13 amino acids. The CDR3 nucleotides read TGTGCCACCAGCAGAGATTTAGGACAGCAAGCTTTCTTT. Its protein is CATSRDLGQQAFF.

The gene calls are TRBV7-9 and TRBJ2-3; D not certain. The CDR3 totals 14 residues. Trimming left V 5 bases short and J 3 bases short, with 12 bases between. The germline V gene encodes CDR1 SEHNR and CDR2 FQNEAQ (reference sequence). This CDR3 reads CASSLTLDTDTQYF. CDR3 bases: TGTGCCAGCAGCCTAACTCTAGATACAGATACGCAGTATTTT.